A single sample is the source of the 3 T cell receptor beta chains below, sequenced in a study of blood T cell repertoires in COVID-19. TCRdb's table, derived via immunoSEQ multiplex PCR, lists solely in-frame clones and lacks some. The top ten clones hold under 2.5% of a sample with 200,000 to 300,000 clones, 86% of them seen once. Sequencing was done on a sample of peripheral blood. These receptors were taken from a man under 40 with active or convalescent COVID-19.

The chain joins TRBV2 to TRBJ1-1; D is perhaps TRBD1 (6 bases). The CDR3 runs to 13 residues. Germline V gene sequence: CDR1 SNHLY, CDR2 FYNNEI. V lost 8 bases to trimming and J lost 0 bases, with 10 bases between them. The CDR3 nucleotides are TGTGCCAGCGGGAGGGACATGAACACTGAAGCTTTCTTT. Translating it yields CASGRDMNTEAFF.

The CDR3 DNA reads TGTGCCAGCAGCTTAGAACCACAAACCTACAATGAGCAGTTCTTC. Translated, it gives CASSLEPQTYNEQFF. The V gene is TRBV7-2, the J gene TRBJ2-1; D is ambiguous. This CDR3 spans 15 amino acids. Germline lookup yields CDR1 SGHTA and CDR2 FQGNSA. V was trimmed by 1 base and J by 2 bases, leaving 9 bases between them. The full variable domain, in which reference TRBV7-2 and TRBJ2-1 provide the parts outside the CDR3, is GAGVSQSPSNKVTEKGKDVELRCDPISGHTALYWYRQSLGQGLEFLIYFQGNSAPDKSGLPSDRFSAERTGGSVSTLTIQRTQQEDSAVYLCASSLEPQTYNEQFFGPGTRLTVL.

The rearrangement uses TRBV24-1 and TRBJ2-1; TRBD1 is a possible D gene (5 bases). This CDR3 region has 13 residues. Germline values: CDR1 KGHDR, CDR2 SFDVKD. V was pared by 7 bases and J by 1 base, with 7 bases between. The CDR3 bases are TGTGCCACCAGCGCAGGGTCCTACAATGAGCAGTTCTTC. Protein product: CATSAGSYNEQFF.